The TCR beta chain described here comes from a study of T cell responses to AZD1222 COVID-19 vaccine. Overall study findings and caveats: In the spike-specific TCR repertoire, nearly half reportedly target unmutated variant regions. Mapped onto spike, vaccine-associated CD4 TCRs spanned it and were dominant at 160-218 and 743-854. Only 5 or 6 individuals given AZD1222 were seropositive at baseline. Donors were mostly white British, more females; clonal diversity possibly underestimated.

About this clone itself: Its antigen is undetermined.

J was trimmed by 9 bases and V by 3 bases; bases with no gene match: 10. The germline V gene has CDR1 SNHLY and CDR2 FYNNEI. This CDR3 comprises 15 residues. Assay: immunoSEQ multiplex PCR; the TCRdb copy retains only in-frame clones and omits some. Of some 180,000 clones listed, roughly 90% are singletons. The gene calls are TRBV2 and TRBJ2-1; 8 nucleotides match TRBD2. Sample: peripheral blood, taken 28 days after the second AZD1222 dose. The TCR comes from an adult who received the AZD1222 COVID-19 vaccine. CDR3 region: CASSEDSGAFSEQFF. The CDR3 bases are TGTGCCAGCAGTGAGGATAGCGGGGCGTTTAGTGAGCAGTTCTTC.